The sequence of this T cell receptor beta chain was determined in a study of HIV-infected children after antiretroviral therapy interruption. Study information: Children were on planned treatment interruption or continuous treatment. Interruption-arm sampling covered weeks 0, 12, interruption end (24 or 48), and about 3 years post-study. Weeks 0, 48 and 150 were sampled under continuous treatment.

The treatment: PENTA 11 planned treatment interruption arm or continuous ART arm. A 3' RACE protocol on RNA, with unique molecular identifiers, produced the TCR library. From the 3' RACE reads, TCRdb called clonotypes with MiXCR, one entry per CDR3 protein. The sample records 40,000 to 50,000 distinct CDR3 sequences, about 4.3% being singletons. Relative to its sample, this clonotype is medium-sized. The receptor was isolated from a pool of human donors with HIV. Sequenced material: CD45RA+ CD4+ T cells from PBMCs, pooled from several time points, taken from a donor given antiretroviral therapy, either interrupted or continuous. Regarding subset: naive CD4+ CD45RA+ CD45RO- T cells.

The CDR3 bases are TGTGCCTGGAGTTGGACAGGGGGGACAGATACGCAGTATTTT. Translation gives CAWSWTGGTDTQYF. The rearrangement uses TRBV30 and TRBJ2-3; TRBD1 agrees at 10 bases. The J segment lost 3 bases and the V segment lost 2 bases, leaving 2 bases of the junction unmatched. Germline CDR1 and CDR2: GTSNPN and SVGIG (reference sequence). There are 14 residues in the CDR3.